The 12 T cell receptor beta chains below all came from one sample that was sequenced in a study of blood T cell repertoires in COVID-19. Using immunoSEQ multiplex PCR, the repertoire was profiled, and TCRdb retains in-frame clones only, with some absent. The sample shows 330,000 or so clones, approximately 90% of them seen only once. Sample: peripheral blood. All receptors derive from a man under 40 with COVID-19, enrolled during active disease.

V is TRBV25-1 and J is TRBJ1-2; perhaps TRBD1 as D (5 bases). The CDR3 covers 14 residues. V lost 3 bases to trimming and J lost 2 bases, with 10 bases between them. Germline CDR1 is MGHDK and CDR2 is SYGVNS. The DNA of the CDR3 is TGTGCCAGCAGTGAGCCACAGGCGAACTATGGCTACACCTTC. It is translated as CASSEPQANYGYTF.

A single count supports this clone. This sequence joins TRBV11-3 and TRBJ2-3, with 15 bases matching TRBD2. J gave up 5 bases and V 5 bases, and 11 bases lay outside the gene matches. The CDR3 is made up of 18 amino acids. CDR1 SGHNT and CDR2 YENEEA come from the germline V gene. For the CDR3, the DNA is TGTGCCAGCAGCCAGCCGGGACTAGCGGGGGGTTTGGGAGATACGCAGTATTTT. It codes for CASSQPGLAGGLGDTQYF. Using reference TRBV11-3 and TRBJ2-3 for the parts outside the CDR3, the full variable domain is EAGVVQSPRYKIIEKKQPVAFWCNPISGHNTLYWYLQNLGQGPELLIRYENEEAVDDSQLPKDRFSAERLKGVDSTLKIQPAELGDSAVYLCASSQPGLAGGLGDTQYFGPGTRLTVL.

This clone was seen a single time. The chain is built from TRBV19 and TRBJ1-5; TRBD1 agrees at 7 bases. Per germline, CDR1 LNHDA and CDR2 SQIVND (reference sequence). V lost 5 bases to trimming and J lost 5 bases; unmatched junction nucleotides: 12. CDR3 size: 16 residues. The CDR3 DNA follows: TGTGCCAGTAGTGGAGATCGAGGGACAGTTTATCAGCCCCAGCATTTT. It codes for CASSGDRGTVYQPQHF. Filled out from reference TRBV19 and TRBJ1-5, the complete variable domain reads DGGITQSPKYLFRKEGQNVTLSCEQNLNHDAMYWYRQDPGQGLRLIYYSQIVNDFQKGDIAEGYSVSREKKESFPLTVTSAQKNPTAFYLCASSGDRGTVYQPQHFGDGTRLSIL.

The V call is TRBV5-3, the J call TRBJ1-3; D gene uncertain. Being an ORF, TRBV5-3 has a function that is uncertain. The CDR3 consists of 14 residues. V was clipped by 4 bases and J by 9 bases, with 17 bases between them. For the CDR3, the DNA is TGTGCCAGAAGCCCAGCGAATCCAACTGGCACCATATATTTT. It is translated as CARSPANPTGTIYF.

This clone showed up many times. The rearrangement links TRBV5-5 to TRBJ1-2; TRBD1 matches at 7 bases. Germline-derived CDR1 and CDR2 are SGHKS and YYEKEE (reference sequence). The CDR3 runs to 13 residues. V shed 5 bases and J 4 bases; nucleotides not matched to a gene: 5. The CDR3 nucleotides are TGTGCCAGCAGTCCACGGGACAGCTATGGCTACACCTTC. This gives the protein CASSPRDSYGYTF.

CDR3 nucleotide sequence: TGTGCCAGCAGCCAAGGAGTAGGGGCGGGGGAACAGGGCTCTGGCTACACCTTC. It yields the protein CASSQGVGAGEQGSGYTF. The rearrangement joins TRBV4-2 to TRBJ1-2; possibly TRBD1 for D (6 bases). The CDR3 loop spans 18 amino acids. With 1 base removed from V and 7 bases from J, the gap between germline ends came to 25 bases. Germline CDR1 is LGHNA and CDR2 is YNFKEQ.

The gene calls are TRBV7-3 and TRBJ1-2; D gene ambiguous. Germline assignment: CDR1 SGHTA and CDR2 FQGTGA. The CDR3 runs to 17 residues. V lost 2 bases to trimming and J lost 2 bases, with 18 bases between them. CDR3 bases: TGTGCCAGCAGCTTAGAACCTTTGACAATAACGAACTATGGCTACACCTTC. Its translation is CASSLEPLTITNYGYTF.

This clone has a single count. This chain uses TRBV5-6 with TRBJ2-5; D is uncertain. The V end lost 3 bases, the J end lost 1 base, and 4 bases lay between the germline ends. There are 12 residues in the CDR3. The germline V gene has CDR1 SGHDT and CDR2 YYEEEE. As DNA, the CDR3 is TGTGCCAGCAGCTCCCTCCAAGAGACCCAGTACTTC. This encodes CASSSLQETQYF.

The rearrangement joins TRBV5-1 to TRBJ1-1, with unresolved D. This CDR3 has 13 amino acids. CDR1 and CDR2 (germline): SGHRS, YFSETQ. The V end lost 7 bases, the J end lost 0 bases, and 10 bases lay between the germline ends. The CDR3 bases are TGCGCCAGCGCCGGGATATTGAACACTGAAGCTTTCTTT. Its protein product is CASAGILNTEAFF.

V and J are TRBV7-2 and TRBJ2-7; TRBD1 is a possible D gene (6 bases). Germline V gene data show CDR1 as SGHTA and CDR2 as FQGNSA. V lost 0 bases and J 3 bases, leaving 12 bases between the germline ends. This CDR3 has 15 amino acids. DNA for the CDR3: TGTGCCAGCAGCTTAGCGTTTGGGACAAGCTACGAGCAGTACTTC. Translation: CASSLAFGTSYEQYF.

The chain links TRBV6-5 to TRBJ2-7; D is unclear. V lost 10 bases, J lost 1 base, and 14 bases lay in between. CDR3 size: 13 residues. CDR1 MNHEY and CDR2 SVGAGI come from the germline V gene. DNA of the CDR3: TGTGCCATCACAAAGACATATTCCTACGAGCAGTACTTC. The encoded protein is CAITKTYSYEQYF.

This chain uses TRBV19 with TRBJ1-4; the match to TRBD1 covers 10 bases. CDR3 length equals 14 residues. Germline V lookup: CDR1 LNHDA, CDR2 SQIVND (reference sequence). V shed 7 bases, J shed 8 bases, and the junction held 7 bases outside the gene matches. The chain's CDR3 is CASTGGTGDEKLFF. CDR3 DNA: TGTGCCAGTACAGGGGGGACAGGGGACGAAAAACTGTTTTTT.